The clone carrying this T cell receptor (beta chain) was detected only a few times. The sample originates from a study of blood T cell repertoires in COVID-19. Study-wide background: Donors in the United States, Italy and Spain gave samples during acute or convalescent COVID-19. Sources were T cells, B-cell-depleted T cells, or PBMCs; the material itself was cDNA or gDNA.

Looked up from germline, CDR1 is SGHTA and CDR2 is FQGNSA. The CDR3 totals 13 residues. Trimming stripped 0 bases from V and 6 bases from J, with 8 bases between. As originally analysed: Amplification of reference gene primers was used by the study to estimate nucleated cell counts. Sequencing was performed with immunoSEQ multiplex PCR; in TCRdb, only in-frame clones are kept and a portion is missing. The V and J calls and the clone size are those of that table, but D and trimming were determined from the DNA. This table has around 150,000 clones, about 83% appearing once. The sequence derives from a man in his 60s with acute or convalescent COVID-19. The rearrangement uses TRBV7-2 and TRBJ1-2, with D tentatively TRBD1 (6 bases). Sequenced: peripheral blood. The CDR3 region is CASSLARTDGYTF. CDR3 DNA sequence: TGTGCCAGCAGCTTAGCGAGGACAGATGGCTACACCTTC.